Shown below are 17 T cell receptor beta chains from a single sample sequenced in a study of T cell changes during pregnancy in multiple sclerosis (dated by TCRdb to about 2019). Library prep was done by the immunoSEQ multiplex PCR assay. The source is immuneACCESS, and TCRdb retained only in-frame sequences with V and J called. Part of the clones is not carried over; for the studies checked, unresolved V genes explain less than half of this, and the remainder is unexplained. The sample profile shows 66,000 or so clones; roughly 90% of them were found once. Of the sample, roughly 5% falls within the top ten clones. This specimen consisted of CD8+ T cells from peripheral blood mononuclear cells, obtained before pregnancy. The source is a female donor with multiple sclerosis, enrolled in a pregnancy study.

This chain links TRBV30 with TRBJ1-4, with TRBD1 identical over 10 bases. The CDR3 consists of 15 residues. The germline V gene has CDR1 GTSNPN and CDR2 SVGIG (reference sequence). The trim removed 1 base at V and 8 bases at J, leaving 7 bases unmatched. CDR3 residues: CAWSEGQGISEKLFF. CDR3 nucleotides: TGTGCCTGGAGTGAGGGACAGGGGATAAGCGAAAAACTGTTTTTT.

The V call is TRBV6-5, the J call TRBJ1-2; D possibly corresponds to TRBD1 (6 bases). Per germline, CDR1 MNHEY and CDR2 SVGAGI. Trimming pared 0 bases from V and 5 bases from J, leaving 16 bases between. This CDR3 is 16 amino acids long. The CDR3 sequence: CASSYSTTGQGYGYTF. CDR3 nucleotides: TGTGCCAGCAGTTACTCGACGACAGGCCAAGGTTATGGCTACACCTTC.

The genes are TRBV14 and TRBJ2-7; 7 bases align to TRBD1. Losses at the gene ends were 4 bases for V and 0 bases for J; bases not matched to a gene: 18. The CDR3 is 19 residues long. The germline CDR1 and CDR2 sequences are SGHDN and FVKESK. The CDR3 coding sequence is TGTGCCAGCAGCCCCAAGTGGACAGGAGGTTACGGTCCCTCCTACGAGCAGTACTTC. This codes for CASSPKWTGGYGPSYEQYF.

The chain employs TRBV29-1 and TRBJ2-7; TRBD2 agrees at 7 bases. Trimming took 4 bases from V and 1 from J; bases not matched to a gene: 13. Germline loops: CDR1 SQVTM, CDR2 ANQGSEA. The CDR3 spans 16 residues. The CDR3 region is CSVGGVWGGLSYEQYF. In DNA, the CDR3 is TGCAGCGTTGGAGGGGTGTGGGGGGGGTTATCCTACGAGCAGTACTTC.

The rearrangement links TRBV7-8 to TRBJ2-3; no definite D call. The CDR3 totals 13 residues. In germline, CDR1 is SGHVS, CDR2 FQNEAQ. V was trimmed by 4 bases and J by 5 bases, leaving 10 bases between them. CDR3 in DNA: TGTGCCAGCAGCTCCCCTGAGGAAGATACGCAGTATTTT. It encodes CASSSPEEDTQYF. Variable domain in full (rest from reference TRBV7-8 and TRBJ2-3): GAGVSQSPRYKVAKRGQDVALRCDPISGHVSLFWYQQALGQGPEFLTYFQNEAQLDKSGLPSDRFFAERPEGSVSTLKIQRTQQEDSAVYLCASSSPEEDTQYFGPGTRLTVL.

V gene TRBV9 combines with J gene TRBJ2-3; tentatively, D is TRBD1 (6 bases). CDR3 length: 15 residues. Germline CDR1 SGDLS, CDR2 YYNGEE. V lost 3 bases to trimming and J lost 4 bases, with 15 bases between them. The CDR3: CASSATGLEADTQYF. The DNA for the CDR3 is TGTGCCAGCAGCGCTACAGGGTTAGAAGCAGATACGCAGTATTTT.

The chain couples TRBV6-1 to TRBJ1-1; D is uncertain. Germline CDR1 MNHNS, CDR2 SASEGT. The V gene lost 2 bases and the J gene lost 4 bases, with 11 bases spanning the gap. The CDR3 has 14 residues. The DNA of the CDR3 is TGTGCCAGCAGTGAACGGGGTATGGTCACTGAAGCTTTCTTT. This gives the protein CASSERGMVTEAFF.

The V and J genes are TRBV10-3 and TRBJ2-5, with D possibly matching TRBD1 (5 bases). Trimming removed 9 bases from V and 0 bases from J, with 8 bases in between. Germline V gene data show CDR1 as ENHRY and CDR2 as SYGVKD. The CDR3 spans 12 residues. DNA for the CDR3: TGTGCCATACAGGAGAACCAAGAGACCCAGTACTTC. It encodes CAIQENQETQYF.

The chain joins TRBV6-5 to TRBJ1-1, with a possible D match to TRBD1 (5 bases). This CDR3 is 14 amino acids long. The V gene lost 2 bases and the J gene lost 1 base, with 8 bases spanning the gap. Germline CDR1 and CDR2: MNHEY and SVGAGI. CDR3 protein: CASSYGAQNTEAFF. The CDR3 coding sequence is TGTGCCAGCAGTTACGGGGCACAGAACACTGAAGCTTTCTTT.

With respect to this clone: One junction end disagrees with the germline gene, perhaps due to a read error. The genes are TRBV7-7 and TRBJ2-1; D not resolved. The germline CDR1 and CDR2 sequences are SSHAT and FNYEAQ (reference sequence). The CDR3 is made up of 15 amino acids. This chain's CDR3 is CASSLGSSAYNEQFF. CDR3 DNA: TGTGCTAGCAGCTTGGGCAGCAGTGCCTACAATGAGCAGTTCTTC.

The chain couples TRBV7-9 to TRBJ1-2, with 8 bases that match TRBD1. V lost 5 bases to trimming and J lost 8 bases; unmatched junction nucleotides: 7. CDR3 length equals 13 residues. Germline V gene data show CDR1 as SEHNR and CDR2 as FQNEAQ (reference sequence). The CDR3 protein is CASSPADRGGYTF. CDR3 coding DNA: TGTGCCAGCAGCCCCGCCGACAGGGGCGGCTACACCTTC.

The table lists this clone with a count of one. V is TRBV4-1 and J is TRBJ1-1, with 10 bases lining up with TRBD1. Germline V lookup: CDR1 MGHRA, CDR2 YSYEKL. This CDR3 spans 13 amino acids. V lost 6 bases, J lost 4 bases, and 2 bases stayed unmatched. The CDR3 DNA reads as TGCGCCAGCAGGCGGACAGGGGGCACTGAAGCTTTCTTT. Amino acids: CASRRTGGTEAFF.

The DNA of the CDR3 is TGCGCCAGCAGCGGTCTGTTAGCGGGGGGGTACACAGATACGCAGTATTTT. It encodes CASSGLLAGGYTDTQYF. The chain couples TRBV5-1 to TRBJ2-3, with TRBD2 matching 11 bases. CDR3 size: 17 residues. V lost 4 bases and J lost 2; bases outside the gene matches: 9. The germline V gene has CDR1 SGHRS and CDR2 YFSETQ.

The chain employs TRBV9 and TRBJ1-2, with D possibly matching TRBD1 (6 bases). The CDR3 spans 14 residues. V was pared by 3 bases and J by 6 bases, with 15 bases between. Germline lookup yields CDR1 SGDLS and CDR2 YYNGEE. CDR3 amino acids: CASSEGTGIDGYTF. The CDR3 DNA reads TGTGCCAGCAGCGAGGGAACAGGGATAGATGGCTACACCTTC.

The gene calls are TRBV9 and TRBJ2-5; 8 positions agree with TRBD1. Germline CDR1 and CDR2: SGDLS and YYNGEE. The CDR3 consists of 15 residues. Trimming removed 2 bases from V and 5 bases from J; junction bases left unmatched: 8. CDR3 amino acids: CASSVGQGLVETQYF. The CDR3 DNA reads TGTGCCAGCAGCGTCGGACAGGGATTAGTCGAGACCCAGTACTTC.

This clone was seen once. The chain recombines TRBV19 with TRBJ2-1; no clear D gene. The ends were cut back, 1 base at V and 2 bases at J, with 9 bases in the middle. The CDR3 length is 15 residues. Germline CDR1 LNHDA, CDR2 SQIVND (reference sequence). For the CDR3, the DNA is TGTGCCAGTAGTATAGGACTCGGCACCTACAATGAGCAGTTCTTC. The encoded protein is CASSIGLGTYNEQFF.

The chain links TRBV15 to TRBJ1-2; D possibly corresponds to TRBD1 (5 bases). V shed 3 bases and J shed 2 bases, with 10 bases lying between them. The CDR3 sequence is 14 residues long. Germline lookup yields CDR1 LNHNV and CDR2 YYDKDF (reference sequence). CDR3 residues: CATSSPTENYGYTF. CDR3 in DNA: TGTGCCACCAGCAGTCCGACAGAGAACTATGGCTACACCTTC. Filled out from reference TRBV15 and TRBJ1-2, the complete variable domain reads DAMVIQNPRYQVTQFGKPVTLSCSQTLNHNVMYWYQQKSSQAPKLLFHYYDKDFNNEADTPDNFQSRRPNTSFCFLDIRSPGLGDTAMYLCATSSPTENYGYTFGSGTRLTVV.